This T cell receptor (beta chain) was recovered during a study of T cell responses to AZD1222 COVID-19 vaccine. Of note for this clone: The antigen is not known.

Broader study findings: Reportedly, nearly half the spike-specific TCRs target unmutated variant regions.

V lost 6 bases and J lost 2; bases outside the gene matches: 4. Looked up from germline, CDR1 is MNHEY and CDR2 is SVGAGI. CDR3 size: 14 residues. Here immunoSEQ multiplex PCR was the method, and the copy in TCRdb shows in-frame clones only, minus some. Of around 190,000 clones detected, just over 90% appear once; the ten largest clones hold about 1.7%. The receptor's source is an adult who received the AZD1222 COVID-19 vaccine. The sequencing used peripheral blood, collected 28 days after the second AZD1222 dose. The rearrangement joins TRBV6-5 to TRBJ2-1; 7 bases are shared with TRBD1. The CDR3 nucleotides read TGTGCCAGCAGGCCGACAGGGCCCTACAATGAGCAGTTCTTC. Its translation is CASRPTGPYNEQFF.